Listed here are 32 T cell receptor beta chains from one sample, sequenced in a study of vaccination and CD4 T cells after COVID-19. As for treatment: roughly 10-day PBMC culture with coronavirus spike peptide pools or control peptides (ViraFEST assay). With the Oncomine TCR Beta short-read assay, DNA from cultured CD4+ T cells was sequenced. TCRdb processed the PCR reads anew with MiXCR; each CDR3 protein has one entry. In the table there are some 13,000 distinct CDR3 sequences, roughly 77% of which are singletons. No antigens are known for them. Sequenced material: CD4+ T cells from blood, cultured in vitro. All receptors come from a human donor who had recovered from COVID-19.

The CDR3 reads CASGFREGSPLHF. The CDR3 DNA reads as TGTGCCAGCGGCTTTAGGGAGGGTTCACCCCTCCACTTT. The gene calls are TRBV27 and TRBJ1-6; D is unresolved. With 8 bases removed from V and 9 bases from J, the gap between germline ends came to 14 bases. CDR3 length: 13 residues. In germline, CDR1 is MNHEY, CDR2 SMNVEV (reference sequence).

This rearrangement joins TRBV19 to TRBJ2-5, with 9 nucleotides matching TRBD2. Per germline, CDR1 LNHDA and CDR2 SQIVND (reference sequence). V trimming: 3 bases; J trimming: 3 bases; junction bases outside the gene matches: 11. This CDR3 comprises 17 residues. The CDR3: CASSMALPGLAKETQYF. The CDR3 bases are TGTGCCAGTAGTATGGCTCTACCGGGACTAGCAAAAGAGACCCAGTACTTC.

This rearrangement joins TRBV19 to TRBJ1-2; TRBD1 aligns across 8 bases. In germline, CDR1 is LNHDA, CDR2 SQIVND (reference sequence). CDR3 length equals 15 residues. The J segment lost 8 bases and the V segment lost 10 bases, leaving 18 bases of the junction unmatched. The CDR3 DNA follows: TGTGCCACCGGGGACAGGCAAATAGGCCTTGGGGGCTACACCTTC. Translated, it gives CATGDRQIGLGGYTF.

V is TRBV24-1 and J is TRBJ1-5; D is unresolved. From germline, CDR1 is KGHDR and CDR2 SFDVKD. V lost 4 bases and J lost 8, with 8 bases in between. The CDR3 is made up of 12 amino acids. The CDR3 here is CATSDPNEPQHF. DNA of the CDR3: TGTGCCACCAGTGACCCCAACGAGCCCCAGCATTTT.

The chain is built from TRBV20-1 and TRBJ2-2; a possible D gene is TRBD1 (5 bases). Germline CDR1 and CDR2: DFQATT and SNEGSKA (reference sequence). The length of the CDR3 is 13 residues. Trimming took off 5 bases at V and 4 bases at J, with 11 bases between the two ends. The CDR3, as DNA: TGCAGTGCTTTCCAGGGTACCACCGGGGAGCTGTTTTTT. It specifies CSAFQGTTGELFF.

J is TRBJ2-5 and V is TRBV6-2 or TRBV6-3; D is perhaps TRBD1 or TRBD2 (6 bases each). The V and J ends lost 6 bases and 5 bases respectively, with 16 bases between them. Germline values: CDR1 MNHEY, CDR2 SVGEGT. The CDR3 runs 14 residues. For the CDR3, the DNA is TGTGCCAGCAGCCAAAGGATGGGGGGCGAGACCCAGTACTTC. It yields the protein CASSQRMGGETQYF.

The V gene is TRBV28, the J gene TRBJ1-3; D possibly corresponds to TRBD1 (5 bases). Trimming stripped 4 bases from V and 4 bases from J, with 14 bases between. The CDR3 spans 15 residues. The germline V gene encodes CDR1 MDHEN and CDR2 SYDVKM. CDR3 sequence: CASSWRGWSGNTIYF. In DNA, the CDR3 is TGTGCCAGCAGTTGGCGGGGGTGGTCAGGAAACACCATATATTTT.

This sequence joins TRBV7-2 and TRBJ2-1, with TRBD2 identical over 8 bases. Losses at the gene ends were 5 bases for V and 4 bases for J; bases not matched to a gene: 4. CDR1 is SGHTA, CDR2 FQGNSA, per germline. The CDR3 sequence is 14 residues long. The CDR3 loop is CASSPSGHYNEQFF. The CDR3 DNA reads as TGTGCCAGCAGCCCTAGCGGGCATTACAATGAGCAGTTCTTC.

The chain has TRBV2 and TRBJ2-7, with 9 bases identical to TRBD1. The CDR3 is 14 amino acids. Germline V gene lookup returns CDR1 SNHLY and CDR2 FYNNEI. V was clipped by 6 bases and J by 5 bases; unmatched bases: 8. CDR3 DNA sequence: TGTGCCAGCAGGGCCGGACAGGGGCAGGACGAGCAGTACTTC. Its protein product is CASRAGQGQDEQYF.

This rearrangement joins TRBV11-2 to TRBJ1-5; no clear D. The CDR3 totals 15 residues. Germline lookup yields CDR1 SGHAT and CDR2 FQNNGV. Trimming pared 2 bases from V and 3 bases from J, leaving 11 bases between. The CDR3 bases are TGTGCCAGCAGCTTAAGCGGGTCAGACAATCAGCCCCAGCATTTT. Protein sequence: CASSLSGSDNQPQHF.

There are a few counts of this clonotype. The V call is TRBV7-2, the J call TRBJ2-4; D is perhaps TRBD1 or TRBD2 (5 bases each). The germline V gene has CDR1 SGHTA and CDR2 FQGNSA. CDR3 size: 13 residues. V lost 8 bases, J lost 1 base, and 9 bases lay in between. For the CDR3, the DNA is TGTGCCAGCGGGACCCCGGCCAAAAACATTCAGTACTTC. Its translation: CASGTPAKNIQYF.

This chain joins TRBV20-1 and TRBJ1-5, with 7 bases identical to TRBD1. The germline CDR1 and CDR2 sequences are DFQATT and SNEGSKA (reference sequence). CDR3 length equals 15 residues. V gave up 1 base and J gave up 5 bases; unmatched junction bases: 8. The CDR3 DNA reads TGCAGTGCTAGAGCTCGGACAGGCCCCGATCAGCCCCAGCATTTT. It yields the protein CSARARTGPDQPQHF.

With regard to this clonotype: Germline is not matched at one junction end, which may reflect a read error. The rearrangement joins TRBV20-1 to TRBJ1-2, with 7 bases matching TRBD1. The germline V gene encodes CDR1 DFQATT and CDR2 SNEGSKA (reference sequence). The CDR3 is made up of 12 amino acids. The CDR3 DNA sequence: TGCAGTACTAGAGGGCAGGGGGTGGGCTACACCTTC. Amino acid sequence: CSTRGQGVGYTF.

V usage is TRBV6-2 or TRBV6-3 and J usage is TRBJ1-5; 10 bases are shared with TRBD1. Unmatched junction bases numbered 1, after V lost 0 bases and J lost 5 bases. The CDR3 loop spans 15 amino acids. Germline V gene sequence: CDR1 MNHEY, CDR2 SVGEGT. The DNA for the CDR3 is TGTGCCAGCAGTTACTCGACAGGGGGCTATCAGCCCCAGCATTTT. Protein: CASSYSTGGYQPQHF.

The J gene is TRBJ1-5, the V gene TRBV30; no definite D call. The CDR3 is made up of 13 amino acids. Looked up from germline, CDR1 is GTSNPN and CDR2 is SVGIG (reference sequence). Trimming shortened V by 0 bases and J by 4 bases, and 7 bases separated the two germline ends. CDR3 bases: TGTGCCTGGAGTGTTACTGGTAATCAGCCCCAGCATTTT. It yields the protein CAWSVTGNQPQHF.

J is TRBJ2-1 and V is TRBV20-1; 7 bases line up with TRBD2. This CDR3 has 15 residues. The ends lost 5 bases at V and 4 bases at J; junction bases unmatched: 11. Germline loops: CDR1 DFQATT, CDR2 SNEGSKA (reference sequence). The CDR3 nucleotides read TGCAGTGCTTTGGGCCACCTAGCGGCTTACAATGAGCAGTTCTTC. It yields the protein CSALGHLAAYNEQFF.

The chain combines TRBV6-2 or TRBV6-3 with TRBJ2-5; 11 bases are a match to TRBD2. Germline CDR1 is MNHEY and CDR2 is SVGEGT. The CDR3 loop spans 19 amino acids. With 2 bases clipped from V and 7 bases from J, the junction kept 18 bases outside the gene matches. Here the CDR3 DNA reads TGTGCCAGCAGTTACGGTGGCTCTACTAGCGGGAGAGCTTGGGGGACCCAGTACTTC. It encodes CASSYGGSTSGRAWGTQYF.

This rearrangement joins TRBV20-1 to TRBJ1-5; 9 nucleotides agree with TRBD1. The germline V gene encodes CDR1 DFQATT and CDR2 SNEGSKA (reference sequence). The CDR3 sequence is 14 residues long. J lost 4 bases, V lost 0 bases, and 1 base had no gene match. CDR3 nucleotides: TGCAGTGCTAGAGAGGGGACAGGGAATCAGCCCCAGCATTTT. This encodes CSAREGTGNQPQHF.

The chain is built from TRBV12-3 or TRBV12-4 and TRBJ1-5; maybe TRBD1 (6 bases). The CDR3 is 14 residues long. V gave up 5 bases and J gave up 5 bases, with 13 bases separating them. The CDR3 region is CASSADSRYQPQHF. In DNA form, the CDR3 reads TGTGCCAGCAGTGCGGACAGCCGCTATCAGCCCCAGCATTTT.

A few counts support this clonotype. The V gene is TRBV7-8, the J gene TRBJ1-5; 7 bases are a match to TRBD1. The CDR3 length is 14 residues. Germline-derived CDR1 and CDR2 are SGHVS and FQNEAQ. After removal of 1 base from V and 7 bases from J, the junction contained 4 bases not matched to a gene. CDR3 region: CASSLVGGGQPQHF. CDR3 in DNA: TGTGCCAGCAGCTTAGTAGGGGGCGGACAGCCCCAGCATTTT. The complete variable domain, with remaining parts taken from reference TRBV7-8 and TRBJ1-5, reads GAGVSQSPRYKVAKRGQDVALRCDPISGHVSLFWYQQALGQGPEFLTYFQNEAQLDKSGLPSDRFFAERPEGSVSTLKIQRTQQEDSAVYLCASSLVGGGQPQHFGDGTRLSIL.

The V gene is TRBV20-1, the J gene TRBJ2-1, with TRBD2 matching 12 bases. The CDR3 has 18 residues. After removal of 0 bases from V and 0 bases from J, the junction contained 6 bases not matched to a gene. Germline-derived CDR1 and CDR2 are DFQATT and SNEGSKA (reference sequence). In DNA form, the CDR3 reads TGCAGTGCTAGAGATCGGAGGGGACTAGCGGGCTCCTACAATGAGCAGTTCTTC. It specifies CSARDRRGLAGSYNEQFF.

The chain is built from TRBV6-1 and TRBJ1-5; D gene unclear. The germline V gene encodes CDR1 MNHNS and CDR2 SASEGT. The V and J ends lost 5 bases and 0 bases respectively, with 8 bases between them. This CDR3 region has 14 residues. The CDR3 loop reads CASSMSDSNQPQHF. The CDR3 region has the DNA TGTGCCAGCAGTATGAGTGATAGCAATCAGCCCCAGCATTTT.

The V gene is TRBV20-1, the J gene TRBJ1-5, with D tentatively TRBD1 (6 bases). Germline CDR1 and CDR2: DFQATT and SNEGSKA (reference sequence). The CDR3 extends over 12 amino acids. CDR3: CRAGAANQPQHF. The CDR3 DNA reads as TGCAGGGCGGGGGCCGCCAATCAGCCCCAGCATTTT.

The chain employs TRBV10-3 and TRBJ1-2; 7 bases agree with TRBD1. The CDR3 loop spans 13 amino acids. Germline CDR1 is ENHRY and CDR2 is SYGVKD. V shed 8 bases and J 4 bases; nucleotides not matched to a gene: 7. The CDR3 loop is CAIGLDRVYGYTF. The CDR3 bases are TGTGCCATCGGTTTAGACAGGGTCTATGGCTACACCTTC.

This rearrangement joins TRBV7-2 to TRBJ2-3; D might be TRBD1 or TRBD2, each matching 5 bases. Trimming pared 5 bases from V and 0 bases from J, leaving 9 bases between. Germline-derived CDR1 and CDR2 are SGHTA and FQGNSA. The CDR3 sequence is 14 residues long. Here the CDR3 DNA reads TGTGCCAGCAGCCGGGACCGAAGCACAGATACGCAGTATTTT. Its protein product is CASSRDRSTDTQYF.

This rearrangement joins TRBV27 to TRBJ2-6; maybe TRBD1 (6 bases). V was trimmed by 3 bases and J by 0 bases, leaving 12 bases between them. CDR1 and CDR2 (germline): MNHEY, SMNVEV (reference sequence). The CDR3 runs 17 residues. The CDR3: CASSFDRIPSGANVLTF. The DNA of the CDR3 is TGTGCCAGCAGTTTTGACAGGATTCCCTCTGGGGCCAACGTCCTGACTTTC.

The CDR3 loop reads CASSKGLAYEQYF. CDR3 bases: TGTGCCAGCAGCAAGGGACTAGCCTACGAGCAGTACTTC. V gene TRBV28 combines with J gene TRBJ2-7, with 8 bases lining up with TRBD2. Trimming at V came to 6 bases and at J to 2 bases, leaving 3 bases not matched to a gene. This CDR3 is built from 13 residues. Germline values: CDR1 MDHEN, CDR2 SYDVKM.

The chain links TRBV6-1 to TRBJ1-3; TRBD1 agrees at 7 bases. In germline, CDR1 is MNHNS, CDR2 SASEGT. The CDR3 length is 15 residues. After removal of 6 bases from V and 2 bases from J, the junction contained 7 bases not matched to a gene. DNA of the CDR3: TGTGCCAGCAGGCGCAACAGGGGAGCTGGAAACACCATATATTTT. Translated: CASRRNRGAGNTIYF.

J is TRBJ2-7 and V is TRBV27, with TRBD1 as a possible D gene (5 bases). Germline V gives CDR1 MNHEY, CDR2 SMNVEV (reference sequence). The CDR3 consists of 12 residues. Trimming pared 5 bases from V and 2 bases from J, leaving 7 bases between. Here the CDR3 reads CASSTRAYEQYF. The CDR3 nucleotides are TGTGCCAGCAGTACCAGGGCCTACGAGCAGTACTTC.

The J gene is TRBJ1-1, the V gene TRBV20-1, with a weak D call TRBD1 (5 bases). Looked up from germline, CDR1 is DFQATT and CDR2 is SNEGSKA (reference sequence). V lost 6 bases and J lost 7, with 9 bases in between. The CDR3 is made up of 10 amino acids. Here the CDR3 DNA reads TGCAGTGCGTCGGGACGTGAAGCTTTCTTT. Its translation is CSASGREAFF.

The chain couples TRBV7-2 to TRBJ1-5; possible D gene TRBD1, 5 bases. V was pared by 5 bases and J by 1 base, with 12 bases between. Germline assignment: CDR1 SGHTA and CDR2 FQGNSA. This CDR3 is built from 15 residues. The CDR3 region is CASSPGRESNQPQHF. CDR3 coding DNA: TGTGCCAGCAGCCCAGGGAGGGAAAGCAATCAGCCCCAGCATTTT.

This chain links TRBV7-2 with TRBJ2-3; 7 bases match TRBD1. The germline V gene has CDR1 SGHTA and CDR2 FQGNSA. The CDR3 covers 15 residues. J lost 6 bases, V lost 5 bases, and 11 bases had no gene match. CDR3 sequence reads: CASSPRQGAGDTQYF. The DNA for the CDR3 is TGTGCCAGCAGCCCTAGACAGGGCGCAGGTGATACGCAGTATTTT.